This T cell receptor (beta chain) is from a study of cytomegalovirus exposure and HLA in healthy donors. Both 60 Vbeta primers and 13 Jbeta primers went into the PCR. This table comes from immunoSEQ multiplex PCR, and its TCRdb copy is limited to in-frame clones, with some not included. The table lists roughly 120,000 clones, 8% to 9.5% of them singletons, with 4.5% to 5.5% in the top ten. This receptor was obtained from a man aged 35 to 55 in good health and CMV-seronegative. Sequencing used PBMCs.

The CDR3: CASSLGAAGVEGYTF. In nucleotides, the CDR3 is TGTGCCAGCTCTTTGGGGGCGGCGGGGGTGGAGGGCTACACCTTC. The chain employs TRBV27 and TRBJ1-2, with D perhaps matching TRBD1 (6 bases). Germline V lookup: CDR1 MNHEY, CDR2 SMNVEV (reference sequence). V lost 8 bases and J lost 8, with 24 bases in between. This CDR3 is built from 15 residues.